This T cell receptor beta chain was documented in a study of cytomegalovirus exposure and HLA in healthy donors. The PCR used 60 Vbeta and 13 Jbeta primers. In the original analysis: An analysis performed later counted around 80 million unique TCR beta chains (roughly 10 million of them shared). TCRdb's copy holds only in-frame clones and misses some; the assay was immunoSEQ multiplex PCR. The V and J calls and the clone size are those of that table, but D and trimming were determined from the DNA. The sample holds 150,000 to 200,000 clones, around 75% seen once. Each donor was nominally healthy when sampled (though unrecorded immune exposures were likely). Trimming pared 0 bases from V and 0 bases from J, leaving 15 bases between. There are 17 residues in the CDR3. Germline CDR1 is SGHRS and CDR2 is YFSETQ.

This TCR derives from a man aged 18-30 years in good health and CMV-seropositive. The rearrangement links TRBV5-1 to TRBJ1-1; D is ambiguous. Sequenced: PBMCs. CDR3 DNA: TGCGCCAGCAGCTTGGGGGTGACTTGGCTGATGAACACTGAAGCTTTCTTT. This sequence encodes CASSLGVTWLMNTEAFF.